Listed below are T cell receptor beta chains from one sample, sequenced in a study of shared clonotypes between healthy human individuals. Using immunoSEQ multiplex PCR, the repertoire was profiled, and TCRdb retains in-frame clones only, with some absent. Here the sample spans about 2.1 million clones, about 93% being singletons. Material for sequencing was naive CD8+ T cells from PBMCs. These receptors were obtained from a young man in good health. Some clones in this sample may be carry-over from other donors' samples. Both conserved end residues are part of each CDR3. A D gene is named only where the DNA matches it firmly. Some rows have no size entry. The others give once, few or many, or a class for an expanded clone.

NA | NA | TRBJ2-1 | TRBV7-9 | TGTGCCAGCAGCCAAAACAAGAGAGCGCCATACAATGAGCAGTTCTTC | CASSQNKRAPYNEQFF
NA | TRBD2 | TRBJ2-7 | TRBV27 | TGTGCCAGCAGTATGGGACTAGCGGGGACCTACGAGCAGTACTTC | CASSMGLAGTYEQYF
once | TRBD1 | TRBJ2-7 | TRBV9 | TGTGCCAGCAGCGAGGCCGGGACAGGAACCTACGAGCAGTACTTC | CASSEAGTGTYEQYF
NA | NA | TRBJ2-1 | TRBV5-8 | TGTGCCAGCAATGAGCAGTTCTTC | CASNEQFF
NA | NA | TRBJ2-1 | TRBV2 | TGTGCCAGCACGAGGGGTCCAGCCGGAGGAGGCAATGAGCAGTTCTTC | CASTRGPAGGGNEQFF
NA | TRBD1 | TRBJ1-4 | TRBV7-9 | TGTGCCAGCAGCGGATACGGACAGGTTGGCGAAAAACTGTTTTTT | CASSGYGQVGEKLFF
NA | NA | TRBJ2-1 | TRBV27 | TGTGCCAGCAGTAGCCCCGGGACCACCCCCTACAATGAGCAGTTCTTC | CASSSPGTTPYNEQFF
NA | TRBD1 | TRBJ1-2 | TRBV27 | TGTGCCAGCAGTTTATTAACAGGGGGCGATGGCTACACCTTC | CASSLLTGGDGYTF
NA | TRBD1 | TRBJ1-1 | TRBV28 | TGTGCCAGCAGTTTATCGGACAGGGGGACTGAAGCTTTCTTT | CASSLSDRGTEAFF
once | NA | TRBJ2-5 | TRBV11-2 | TGTGCCAGCAGCTTAGATCCCGGGCTAGGTGTTTTTGGGCAAGAGACCCAGTACTTC | CASSLDPGLGVFGQETQYF
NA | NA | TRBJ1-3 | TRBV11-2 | TGTGCCAGCAGCTTTACGACGTTCACCTCTGGAAACACCATATATTTT | CASSFTTFTSGNTIYF
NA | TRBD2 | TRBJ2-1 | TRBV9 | TGTGCCAGCAGCGTAGCGGGAGGAGCTAATGAGCAGTTCTTC | CASSVAGGANEQFF
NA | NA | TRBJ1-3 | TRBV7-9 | TGTGCCAGCAGCTTAGAGCCGCGGCAGGCGATCTCTGGAAACACCATATATTTT | CASSLEPRQAISGNTIYF
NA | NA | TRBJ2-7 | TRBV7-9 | TGTGCCAGCAGCTCCTCCTCCTACGAGCAGTACTTC | CASSSSSYEQYF
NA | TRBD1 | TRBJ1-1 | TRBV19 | TGTGCCAGTAGTAGGAGGCCAGGGGGCGCCATGAACACTGAAGCTTTCTTT | CASSRRPGGAMNTEAFF
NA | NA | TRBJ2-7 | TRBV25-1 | TGTGCCAGCAGTGGGTTCTACGAGCAGTACTTC | CASSGFYEQYF
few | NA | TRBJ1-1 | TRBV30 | TGTGCCTGGGACCCGACAGGGAACACTGAAGCTTTCTTT | CAWDPTGNTEAFF
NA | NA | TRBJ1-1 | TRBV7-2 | TGTGCCAGCAGCTTCGGGACTAACACTGAAGCTTTCTTT | CASSFGTNTEAFF
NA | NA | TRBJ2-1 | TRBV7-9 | TGTGCCAGCAGCTTTGTGGACAACATCAATGAGCAGTTCTTC | CASSFVDNINEQFF
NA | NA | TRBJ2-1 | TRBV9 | TGTGCCAGCAGCGCCTCCGGGACTCCTATTTTTTACAATGAGCAGTTCTTC | CASSASGTPIFYNEQFF
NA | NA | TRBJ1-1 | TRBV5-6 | TGTGCCAGCAGCTTGGGACAGAGGGGCACTGAAGCTTTCTTT | CASSLGQRGTEAFF
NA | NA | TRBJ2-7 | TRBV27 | TGTGCCAGCAGTTCCCGACATAGCTACGAGCAGTACTTC | CASSSRHSYEQYF
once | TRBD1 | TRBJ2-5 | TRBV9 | TGTGCCAGCAGTCAAAACAGGGGAGAGACCCAGTACTTC | CASSQNRGETQYF
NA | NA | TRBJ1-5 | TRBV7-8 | TGTGCCAGCAGCCCGGGCCCCAAATGGCAGCCCCAGCATTTT | CASSPGPKWQPQHF
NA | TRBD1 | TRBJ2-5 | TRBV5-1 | TGCGCCAGCAGCTACGAACGGGACAGTCAAGAGACCCAGTACTTC | CASSYERDSQETQYF
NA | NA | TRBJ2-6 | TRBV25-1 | TGTGCCAGCAATCGGGGCTCTGGGGCCAACGTCCTGACTTTC | CASNRGSGANVLTF
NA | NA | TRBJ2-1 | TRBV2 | TGTGCCAGCAGTGAACCCCCGAGCTCCTACAATGAGCAGTTCTTC | CASSEPPSSYNEQFF
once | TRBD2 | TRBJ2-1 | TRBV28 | TGTGCCAGCAGTTCCCCCAGACTAGCGGGAGTTAGGGAGCAGTTCTTC | CASSSPRLAGVREQFF
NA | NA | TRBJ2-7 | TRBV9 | TGTGCCAGCAGCGTAGCTGGAGGGGGCGAGCAGTACTTC | CASSVAGGGEQYF
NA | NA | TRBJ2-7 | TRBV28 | TGTGCCAGCAGTTTATCGAACTGGGACTACGAGCAGTACTTC | CASSLSNWDYEQYF
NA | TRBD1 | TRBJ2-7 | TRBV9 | TGTGCCAGCAGCGCCGGACAGGGGGCGGTATACGAGCAGTACTTC | CASSAGQGAVYEQYF
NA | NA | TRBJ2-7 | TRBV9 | TGTGCCAGCAGCGTAGCGGTCGGTAGCTCCTACGAGCAGTACTTC | CASSVAVGSSYEQYF
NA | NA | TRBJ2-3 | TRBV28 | TGTGCCAGCAGTTTCCCAGATCGTACGCAGTATTTT | CASSFPDRTQYF
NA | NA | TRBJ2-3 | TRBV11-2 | TGTGCCAGCAGCTGGGGATGGGGCACAGATACGCAGTATTTT | CASSWGWGTDTQYF
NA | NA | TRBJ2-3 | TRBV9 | TGTGCCAGCAGCGTAGGTCGGGGGGCGCCTCACACAGATACGCAGTATTTT | CASSVGRGAPHTDTQYF
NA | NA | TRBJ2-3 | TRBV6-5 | TGTGCCAGCAGCTCGCGGACCACAGATACGCAGTATTTT | CASSSRTTDTQYF
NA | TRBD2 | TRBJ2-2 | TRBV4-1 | TGCGCCAGCAGCCAAGGTGTCGGGAGGACCGGGGAGCTGTTTTTT | CASSQGVGRTGELFF
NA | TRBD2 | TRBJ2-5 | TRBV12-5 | TGTGCTAGTGGTTTGAGCCTAGCGGGAGTGGAGACCCAGTACTTC | CASGLSLAGVETQYF
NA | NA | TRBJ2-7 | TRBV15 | TGTGCCACCAGCAGAGGGGCCGGGAACTCCTACGAGCAGTACTTC | CATSRGAGNSYEQYF
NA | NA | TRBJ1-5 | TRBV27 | TGTGCCAGCACCCCCGTGGGACATAGTAATTTGGACAATCAGCCCCAGCATTTT | CASTPVGHSNLDNQPQHF
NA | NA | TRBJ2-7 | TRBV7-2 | TGTGCCAGCAGCCCCAGGGGCGCAGAAAGCTCCTACGAGCAGTACTTC | CASSPRGAESSYEQYF
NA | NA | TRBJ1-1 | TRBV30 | TGTGCCTGGGTGGGACGGCACGATGAAGCTTTCTTT | CAWVGRHDEAFF
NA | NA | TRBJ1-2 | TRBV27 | TGTGCCAGCAGTTTATCCCCCGCGGGGGGCGGGGAGGGCTACACCTTC | CASSLSPAGGGEGYTF